Each of the 12 T cell receptor beta chains below was sequenced from the same sample in a study of a mutant IDH1 vaccine in newly diagnosed glioma. Assay: immunoSEQ multiplex PCR; the TCRdb copy retains only in-frame clones and omits some. Among tens of thousands of clones listed, more than 80% were seen once. No cognate antigen is known for these TCRs. The time point here: week 11, during vaccination. Doses of 300 ug of mutant IDH1 20-mer peptide were given with topical imiquimod. Source: PBMCs, taken from a glioma patient whose treatment included an IDH1 peptide vaccine. The receptors were gathered from a man aged 25 to 40 with glioma.

This clone has a single count. This rearrangement joins TRBV11-3 to TRBJ2-1, with D perhaps TRBD1 (9 bases). The CDR3 loop spans 17 amino acids. Trimming stripped 1 base from V and 10 bases from J, with 23 bases between. Per the germline V gene, CDR1 is SGHNT and CDR2 is YENEEA. CDR3 protein: CASSLASGGTGMVEQFF. Written as DNA, the CDR3 is TGTGCCAGCAGCTTAGCGTCGGGGGGGACAGGGATGGTCGAGCAGTTCTTC.

The genes are TRBV5-1 and TRBJ1-1; unclear D gene. Looked up from germline, CDR1 is SGHRS and CDR2 is YFSETQ. Deletions cut 1 base from V and 4 bases from J, with 8 bases between. There are 13 residues in the CDR3. CDR3 amino acids: CASSLIETTEAFF. In DNA, the CDR3 is TGCGCCAGCAGCTTGATAGAGACCACTGAAGCTTTCTTT. Combining the CDR3 with reference TRBV5-1 and TRBJ1-1 gives the whole variable domain KAGVTQTPRYLIKTRGQQVTLSCSPISGHRSVSWYQQTPGQGLQFLFEYFSETQRNKGNFPGRFSGRQFSNSRSEMNVSTLELGDSALYLCASSLIETTEAFFGQGTRLTVV.

This chain uses TRBV5-1 with TRBJ2-2; D gene uncertain. The CDR3 sequence is 11 residues long. Germline loops: CDR1 SGHRS, CDR2 YFSETQ. Deletions cut 4 bases from V and 7 bases from J, with 5 bases between. The CDR3 loop reads CASSLSGELFF. The CDR3 DNA sequence: TGCGCCAGCAGCCTCAGCGGGGAGCTGTTTTTT.

The chain employs TRBV9 and TRBJ1-6, with D possibly matching TRBD1 (5 bases). The CDR3 consists of 14 residues. V was pared by 2 bases and J by 10 bases, with 13 bases between. In germline, CDR1 is SGDLS, CDR2 YYNGEE. The CDR3 protein is CASSVYNPGSPLHF. In DNA, the CDR3 is TGTGCCAGCAGCGTTTACAATCCAGGGTCACCCCTCCACTTT.

The chain has TRBV4-2 and TRBJ2-3, with TRBD2 matching 9 bases. CDR3 length equals 16 residues. The germline V gene encodes CDR1 LGHNA and CDR2 YNFKEQ. The junction had 2 bases not matched to a gene; V was cut back by 0 bases and J by 1 base. The CDR3: CASSQEIAGGTDTQYF. CDR3 nucleotide sequence: TGTGCCAGCAGCCAAGAAATAGCGGGGGGCACAGATACGCAGTATTTT.

The chain recombines TRBV10-3 with TRBJ2-3; D remains unclear. This CDR3 has 12 amino acids. V was clipped by 10 bases and J by 6 bases, with 14 bases between them. Germline lookup yields CDR1 ENHRY and CDR2 SYGVKD. The CDR3 DNA sequence: TGTGCCACCGCTCCGTCGAGGGATACGCAGTATTTT. This sequence encodes CATAPSRDTQYF.

The gene calls are TRBV9 and TRBJ2-1; D not certain. V shed 0 bases and J shed 4 bases, with 5 bases lying between them. Germline V gene data show CDR1 as SGDLS and CDR2 as YYNGEE. The CDR3 spans 13 residues. CDR3 nucleotides: TGTGCCAGCAGCGTAGATCTGTACAATGAGCAGTTCTTC. It is translated as CASSVDLYNEQFF.

This sequence joins TRBV27 and TRBJ2-7; D is unclear. The CDR3 covers 11 residues. The germline gives CDR1 MNHEY, CDR2 SMNVEV (reference sequence). V lost 4 bases and J lost 0, with 1 base in between. The CDR3 DNA reads TGTGCCAGCAGTTCCTCCTACGAGCAGTACTTC. Amino acid sequence: CASSSSYEQYF.

About this clone: One end of the junction does not line up with germline, which may come from a read error. The chain employs TRBV7-9 and TRBJ1-3; D may be TRBD1 (5 bases). This CDR3 is 14 amino acids long. From germline, CDR1 is SEHNR and CDR2 FQNEAQ (reference sequence). The CDR3 bases are TGTACCAGCAGCTTACAGGTATTTGGAAACACCATATATTTT. It translates to CTSSLQVFGNTIYF.

V is TRBV28 and J is TRBJ1-4; 8 nucleotides match TRBD1. Trimming took 5 bases from V and 5 from J; bases not matched to a gene: 7. Germline CDR1 MDHEN, CDR2 SYDVKM. The CDR3 totals 15 residues. The CDR3 bases are TGTGCCAGCAGTCCCCAGACAGGGGAGAATGAAAAACTGTTTTTT. Its translation is CASSPQTGENEKLFF.

The chain is built from TRBV30 and TRBJ2-3; no definite D call. Trimming shortened V by 5 bases and J by 0 bases, and 9 bases separated the two germline ends. Germline CDR1 reads GTSNPN; CDR2 reads SVGIG (reference sequence). The CDR3 is made up of 13 amino acids. The CDR3 here is CAWGVTSTDTQYF. CDR3 DNA: TGTGCCTGGGGGGTTACTAGCACAGATACGCAGTATTTT.

The V and J genes are TRBV6-5 and TRBJ1-2; D not certain. The germline CDR1 and CDR2 sequences are MNHEY and SVGAGI. Deletions cut 6 bases from V and 4 bases from J, with 6 bases between. The CDR3 has 11 amino acids. CDR3 sequence (DNA): TGTGCCAGCAGAGGCGCCTATGGCTACACCTTC. This sequence encodes CASRGAYGYTF.